The rows below give T cell receptor beta chains drawn from one sample of a study of blood T cell repertoires in COVID-19. The table came from immunoSEQ multiplex PCR; TCRdb's copy has only in-frame clones and leaves some out. Altogether a few hundred thousand clones are present, 87% being singletons, with the ten largest covering about 9.4%. Source material: PBMCs or T cells enriched from blood (not recorded which). These TCRs come from a woman aged 50 to 60 who had recovered from COVID-19. The CDR3 runs from the conserved cysteine through the conserved F or W.

V	J	CDR3
TRBV7-9	TRBJ2-1	CASSLIPDRARNEQFF
TRBV5-1	TRBJ2-3	CASSLRQGASDTQYF
TRBV30	TRBJ2-3	CAWSVQAGDTQYF
TRBV19	TRBJ2-4	CASSMATGPIQYF
TRBV3-1/TRBV3-2	TRBJ2-1	CASSQPGGSEQFF
TRBV15	TRBJ2-5	CATSRALATGTETQYF
TRBV5-1	TRBJ2-5	CASSLGPAGTQETQYF
TRBV2	TRBJ2-2	CASRPAGNTGELFF
TRBV9	TRBJ2-3	CASTRGLQGGDTQYF
TRBV11-2	TRBJ1-4	CASSLGGPANEKLFF
TRBV13	TRBJ1-5	CASSCRGGNQPQHF
TRBV2	TRBJ1-5	CASSENLAGNQPQHF
TRBV27	TRBJ2-7	CASSLASSYEQYF
TRBV2	TRBJ2-3	CASSESLMSGSTDTQYF
TRBV4-1	TRBJ2-1	CASSQDLISLLPREQFF
TRBV7-9	TRBJ1-1	CASSLPLSLTGPTEAFF
TRBV28	TRBJ1-5	CASRSERSNQPQHF
TRBV10-3	TRBJ2-1	CAISEDRTEQFF
TRBV10-3	TRBJ2-7	CAISRQGTYEQYF
TRBV5-1	TRBJ1-1	CASSLRQGKNTEAFF
TRBV5-1	TRBJ2-5	CASTWTSGGQETQYF
TRBV30	TRBJ1-1	CAWSVGTSKTEAFF
TRBV7-2	TRBJ1-5	CASSSGQTVGNQPQHF
TRBV2	TRBJ1-6	CASSLQGFHNSPLHF
TRBV12-3/TRBV12-4	TRBJ1-3	CASRDSRPNTIYF
TRBV5-4	TRBJ1-4	CASSADRVVEKLFF
TRBV10-3	TRBJ1-1	CAIKDIEDTEAFF
TRBV19	TRBJ1-2	CASSPEGALSGYTF
TRBV5-1	TRBJ1-4	CASSFGRGRTNEKLFF
TRBV11-1	TRBJ1-2	CASSLDGAPRGYTF
TRBV7-8	TRBJ1-1	CASSSTDRGDEAFF
TRBV6-5	TRBJ1-2	CASSSPGQTNYGYTF
TRBV6-2/TRBV6-3	TRBJ2-1	CASSPTLGSGGVDEQFF
TRBV4-2	TRBJ2-6	CASGFRDRAGANVLTF
TRBV7-8	TRBJ2-5	CASSSHRTSERETQYF
TRBV24-1	TRBJ2-5	CATRGTSGTQYF
TRBV6-5	TRBJ1-2	CASSQQGRGYTF
TRBV11-3	TRBJ1-6	CASSLDGVSPLHF
TRBV18	TRBJ1-3	CASSTGSGTIYF
TRBV5-1	TRBJ2-2	CASFPTPRGAGTGELFF
TRBV6-2/TRBV6-3	TRBJ1-5	CASSGQGSTQPQHF
TRBV7-9	TRBJ1-4	CASSLQINEKLFF
TRBV30	TRBJ1-2	CAWTQGGGGRLYGYTF
TRBV28	TRBJ1-2	CASSPTTSNYGYTF
TRBV5-1	TRBJ1-1	CASSLVEGSEAFF
TRBV6-2/TRBV6-3	TRBJ1-2	CASGNSRVPYGYTF
TRBV14	TRBJ1-2	CASSQLFYGYTF
TRBV2	TRBJ1-2	CASCPGQGGANYGYTF
TRBV6-5	TRBJ2-1	CASTRGGAEYNEQFF
TRBV19	TRBJ2-3	CASSIDPGTPSYQDTQYF
TRBV10-3	TRBJ1-1	CAISGGQVTLNTEAFF
TRBV18	TRBJ1-2	CASSPTVTGGYTF
TRBV28	TRBJ1-2	CASTSGRGYTF
TRBV30	TRBJ2-7	CAWSLSGQGYEQYF
TRBV12-3/TRBV12-4	TRBJ1-5	CASSGTGSQPQHF
TRBV7-8	TRBJ1-1	CASSLRRGQGRMNTEAFF
TRBV19	TRBJ1-1	CASSGGPAYRRDTEAFF
TRBV28	TRBJ1-2	CASNQGGRENGYTF
TRBV4-1	TRBJ1-5	CASSQDLRQFGNQPQHF